The rows below give T cell receptor beta chains drawn from one sample of a study of cytomegalovirus exposure and HLA in healthy donors. Measured with immunoSEQ multiplex PCR; TCRdb has only the in-frame clones, and not every one. This sample has 97,000 or so clones, with roughly 80% found just once. The specimen sequenced was PBMCs. All receptors derive from a middle-aged man in good health and CMV-seronegative. Each CDR3 is given with its conserved first and last residue. D genes are given only for firm matches. The size entry is marked missing in some rows and otherwise reads once, few, many or a size class.

CDR3nt: TGTGCCAGCCGGACAGGGACCTACGAGCAGTACTTC
CDR3aa: CASRTGTYEQYF
d_gene: TRBD1
j_gene: TRBJ2-7
len: 12
v_gene: TRBV6-5
abundance: .

CDR3nt: TGTGCCAGCTCACCACCCCTGGGGACAGCATATGGCTACACCTTC
CDR3aa: CASSPPLGTAYGYTF
d_gene: TRBD1
j_gene: TRBJ1-2
len: 15
v_gene: TRBV18
abundance: .

CDR3nt: TGCGCCAGCAGCCAAAATCACAGACAAGAGACCCAGTACTTC
CDR3aa: CASSQNHRQETQYF
d_gene: .
j_gene: TRBJ2-5
len: 14
v_gene: TRBV4-1
abundance: once

CDR3nt: TGTGCCAGCAGCCCAGAATACGACACCTCTGGAAACACCATATATTTT
CDR3aa: CASSPEYDTSGNTIYF
d_gene: .
j_gene: TRBJ1-3
len: 16
v_gene: TRBV11-2
abundance: .

CDR3nt: TGTGCCAGCAGCTTAGCGGGGGGGCCAGATACGCAGTATTTT
CDR3aa: CASSLAGGPDTQYF
d_gene: TRBD2
j_gene: TRBJ2-3
len: 14
v_gene: TRBV11-3
abundance: .

CDR3nt: TGTGCCAGCAGCTTGTCTCCGAGAGGGACTGAAGCTTTCTTT
CDR3aa: CASSLSPRGTEAFF
d_gene: .
j_gene: TRBJ1-1
len: 14
v_gene: TRBV7-2
abundance: .

CDR3nt: TGTGCCTGGAGTCGTCCTGACAGAAACATGAACACTGAAGCTTTCTTT
CDR3aa: CAWSRPDRNMNTEAFF
d_gene: .
j_gene: TRBJ1-1
len: 16
v_gene: TRBV30
abundance: .

CDR3nt: TGTGCCAGCAGCATGAGCTCGGGGCAAGAGACCCAGTACTTC
CDR3aa: CASSMSSGQETQYF
d_gene: .
j_gene: TRBJ2-5
len: 14
v_gene: TRBV6-6
abundance: .

CDR3nt: TGTGCCAGCAGTCCCGCGCCGACAGGGGTGAACACTGAAGCTTTCTTT
CDR3aa: CASSPAPTGVNTEAFF
d_gene: TRBD1
j_gene: TRBJ1-1
len: 16
v_gene: TRBV7-6
abundance: .

CDR3nt: TGCAGCGCCTCTGGAGGGTCGGACAGGGCGAACGAAGGGGCTTTCTTT
CDR3aa: CSASGGSDRANEGAFF
d_gene: TRBD1
j_gene: TRBJ1-1
len: 16
v_gene: TRBV29-1
abundance: .

CDR3nt: TGTGCCAGCAGCTGGGCCGGCGGGGGCAATCAGCCCCAGCATTTT
CDR3aa: CASSWAGGGNQPQHF
d_gene: .
j_gene: TRBJ1-5
len: 15
v_gene: TRBV7-9
abundance: .

CDR3nt: TGTGCCAGCAGTGGGGACAGGGGTTCGAGTGGCTACACCTTC
CDR3aa: CASSGDRGSSGYTF
d_gene: TRBD1
j_gene: TRBJ1-2
len: 14
v_gene: TRBV2
abundance: .

CDR3nt: TGTGCCAGCAGCGGACAGGGGGAAACCGGGGAGCTGTTTTTT
CDR3aa: CASSGQGETGELFF
d_gene: TRBD1
j_gene: TRBJ2-2
len: 14
v_gene: TRBV5-4
abundance: few

CDR3nt: TGTGCCAGCAGCTCTTACAGCAACGAGCAGTACTTC
CDR3aa: CASSSYSNEQYF
d_gene: .
j_gene: TRBJ2-7
len: 12
v_gene: TRBV13
abundance: .

CDR3nt: TGTGCCAGCAGTGCCACAGGGATGGGTTCGCAGCCCCAGCATTTT
CDR3aa: CASSATGMGSQPQHF
d_gene: .
j_gene: TRBJ1-5
len: 15
v_gene: TRBV6-1
abundance: .

CDR3nt: TGTGCCAGCAGTTACTCGACTAGCGATGCCTACGAGCAGTACTTC
CDR3aa: CASSYSTSDAYEQYF
d_gene: TRBD2
j_gene: TRBJ2-7
len: 15
v_gene: TRBV6-6
abundance: .

CDR3nt: TGTGCCATCAGCGTCGAGGACAGTTTTAACTATGGCTACACCTTC
CDR3aa: CAISVEDSFNYGYTF
d_gene: .
j_gene: TRBJ1-2
len: 15
v_gene: TRBV10-3
abundance: .

CDR3nt: TGTGCCAGCAGTTTTGATAGGGGTAGCTATGGCTACACCTTC
CDR3aa: CASSFDRGSYGYTF
d_gene: .
j_gene: TRBJ1-2
len: 14
v_gene: TRBV6-1
abundance: .

CDR3nt: TGTGCCAGCAGCCCGTCGGGAGATGGGACAGGGCGAGAAGCTTTCTTT
CDR3aa: CASSPSGDGTGREAFF
d_gene: TRBD1
j_gene: TRBJ1-1
len: 16
v_gene: TRBV5-6
abundance: once

CDR3nt: TGTGCCTCCGGGACAGTCTTCTCTGGGGCCAACGTCCTGACTTTC
CDR3aa: CASGTVFSGANVLTF
d_gene: TRBD1
j_gene: TRBJ2-6
len: 15
v_gene: TRBV19
abundance: .

CDR3nt: TGTGCCAGTAGTATCACCCTAGCGGGACCCAATGAGCAGTTCTTC
CDR3aa: CASSITLAGPNEQFF
d_gene: TRBD2
j_gene: TRBJ2-1
len: 15
v_gene: TRBV19
abundance: .

CDR3nt: TGTGCCAGCTCACCAGGGACAGCACGCTACGAGCAGTACTTC
CDR3aa: CASSPGTARYEQYF
d_gene: TRBD1
j_gene: TRBJ2-7
len: 14
v_gene: TRBV18
abundance: .

CDR3nt: TGCGCCAGCAGCCCGGGATTCCACTACGAGCAGTACTTC
CDR3aa: CASSPGFHYEQYF
d_gene: .
j_gene: TRBJ2-7
len: 13
v_gene: TRBV5-1
abundance: .

CDR3nt: TGTGCCAGCAGCTTAGCGCACCGAGGCGGGAGAACGGACAACGGGGAGCTGTTTTTT
CDR3aa: CASSLAHRGGRTDNGELFF
d_gene: TRBD2
j_gene: TRBJ2-2
len: 19
v_gene: TRBV7-9
abundance: .

CDR3nt: TGTGCCAGCTCACCAATGATAGCGGGGGGGCTTAACGGCAATGAGCAGTTCTTC
CDR3aa: CASSPMIAGGLNGNEQFF
d_gene: TRBD2
j_gene: TRBJ2-1
len: 18
v_gene: TRBV18
abundance: .

CDR3nt: TGTGCCAGCAGCTTTACAGGGAGCCCCGGGGAGCTGTTTTTT
CDR3aa: CASSFTGSPGELFF
d_gene: .
j_gene: TRBJ2-2
len: 14
v_gene: TRBV5-6
abundance: .

CDR3nt: TGTGCCAGCAGCCAAGTTGCGGGGACAGGGGTCGCCGGGGAGCTGTTTTTT
CDR3aa: CASSQVAGTGVAGELFF
d_gene: TRBD1
j_gene: TRBJ2-2
len: 17
v_gene: TRBV14
abundance: .

CDR3nt: TGTGCCAGCACCCTAGGCGGGAACACTGAAGCTTTCTTT
CDR3aa: CASTLGGNTEAFF
d_gene: .
j_gene: TRBJ1-1
len: 13
v_gene: TRBV7-3
abundance: .

CDR3nt: TGCAGCGTCATCGGGAGGGGGGAGACCCAGTACTTC
CDR3aa: CSVIGRGETQYF
d_gene: TRBD2
j_gene: TRBJ2-5
len: 12
v_gene: TRBV29-1
abundance: few

CDR3nt: TGTGCCAGCAGGGGGCAGGGGGCAGGGGACACTGAAGCTTTCTTT
CDR3aa: CASRGQGAGDTEAFF
d_gene: TRBD1
j_gene: TRBJ1-1
len: 15
v_gene: TRBV6-5
abundance: .

CDR3nt: TGTGCCAGCAGCGCGCAGGAAAATATGAACACTGAAGCTTTCTTT
CDR3aa: CASSAQENMNTEAFF
d_gene: .
j_gene: TRBJ1-1
len: 15
v_gene: TRBV9
abundance: .

CDR3nt: TGCGCCAGCAGTGCCGGGGTTAATAATTCACCCCTCCACTTT
CDR3aa: CASSAGVNNSPLHF
d_gene: .
j_gene: TRBJ1-6
len: 14
v_gene: TRBV10-2
abundance: few

CDR3nt: TGCGCCAGCAGCCAAGGTCCACAGGGATATTCTGGAAACACCATATATTTT
CDR3aa: CASSQGPQGYSGNTIYF
d_gene: .
j_gene: TRBJ1-3
len: 17
v_gene: TRBV4-3
abundance: .

CDR3nt: TGTGCCAGCAGCTTTGACAGAGATCAGCCCCAGCATTTT
CDR3aa: CASSFDRDQPQHF
d_gene: .
j_gene: TRBJ1-5
len: 13
v_gene: TRBV7-2
abundance: .

CDR3nt: TGTGCCAGTAGTATAGAGTGGCAGGGTGGGTACAATGAGCAGTTCTTC
CDR3aa: CASSIEWQGGYNEQFF
d_gene: .
j_gene: TRBJ2-1
len: 16
v_gene: TRBV19
abundance: .

CDR3nt: TGTGCCAGCAGGCGACGGGAGCTCTCCTACGAGCAGTACTTC
CDR3aa: CASRRRELSYEQYF
d_gene: .
j_gene: TRBJ2-7
len: 14
v_gene: TRBV6-6
abundance: .

CDR3nt: TGTGCCAGCAGCCCCTTAGGACAGGGCGGGTGGGAGCAGTACTTC
CDR3aa: CASSPLGQGGWEQYF
d_gene: TRBD1
j_gene: TRBJ2-7
len: 15
v_gene: TRBV9
abundance: .

CDR3nt: TGTGCCAGCAGCTTAAGATTCCCCCGCCAGGAAGATCCCGGGGAGCTGTTTTTT
CDR3aa: CASSLRFPRQEDPGELFF
d_gene: .
j_gene: TRBJ2-2
len: 18
v_gene: TRBV7-9
abundance: .

CDR3nt: TGTGCCAGCAGCTCCACTGGAAGGGGGCTCAACGAGCAGTACTTC
CDR3aa: CASSSTGRGLNEQYF
d_gene: TRBD1
j_gene: TRBJ2-7
len: 15
v_gene: TRBV13
abundance: .

CDR3nt: TGTGCCAGCAGCTTAGAGAGGGGGGGACATTCGGGAAACATGTATGCTTTCTTT
CDR3aa: CASSLERGGHSGNMYAFF
d_gene: .
j_gene: TRBJ1-1
len: 18
v_gene: TRBV11-3
abundance: few